One sample yielded the 9 T cell receptor beta chains listed below, sequenced in a study of CD8 T cells in ankylosing spondylitis. Study observations and caveats: Blood of patients with ankylosing spondylitis appeared to be characterized by a TCR beta motif of eight highly homologous variants.

One entry per CDR3 protein results from TCRdb running MiXCR on the 5' RACE reads. The data hold over 200,000 distinct CDR3 sequences, with around 18% observed a single time. No antigen has been identified for these receptors. What was sequenced was blood, either unsorted or a sorted T cell fraction (not recorded which). All receptors derive from a male donor with ankylosing spondylitis.

This clonotype has only a few counts. The chain joins TRBV4-2 to TRBJ2-1, with D unresolved. The germline V and J ends were trimmed by 0 bases and 9 bases, with 12 bases remaining between them. This CDR3 spans 14 amino acids. CDR1 and CDR2 from the germline V gene are LGHNA and YNFKEQ. CDR3 in amino acids: CASSQDPPLGEQFF. Here the CDR3 DNA reads TGTGCCAGCAGCCAAGATCCCCCTCTCGGTGAGCAGTTCTTC.

The J gene is TRBJ2-3, the V gene TRBV2; the D gene is possibly TRBD2 (6 bases). Trimming removed 4 bases from V and 0 bases from J, with 14 bases in between. This CDR3 contains 16 residues. CDR1 SNHLY and CDR2 FYNNEI come from the germline V gene. DNA for the CDR3: TGTGCCAGCAGTGTTCTGCCGGGGGATAGCACAGATACGCAGTATTTT. Translation: CASSVLPGDSTDTQYF.

By frequency in the sample, this clonotype is medium-sized. The J gene is TRBJ1-5, the V gene TRBV5-1; D may be TRBD1 (5 bases). The CDR3 length is 14 residues. Trimming left V 7 bases short and J 3 bases short, with 14 bases between. Germline V gives CDR1 SGHRS, CDR2 YFSETQ. The CDR3 region has the DNA TGCGCCAGCCAACGGGGACGGATCAATCAGCCCCAGCATTTT. Protein product: CASQRGRINQPQHF.

This clonotype has more than one count but fewer than ten. The V gene is TRBV7-9, the J gene TRBJ1-4; possible D gene TRBD1, 5 bases. The germline gives CDR1 SEHNR, CDR2 FQNEAQ (reference sequence). Trimming shortened V by 5 bases and J by 4 bases, and 17 bases separated the two germline ends. The CDR3 runs to 16 residues. CDR3: CASSRPGTGVNEKLFF. The CDR3 DNA follows: TGTGCCAGCAGCCGACCAGGGACCGGCGTTAATGAAAAACTGTTTTTT.

J is TRBJ1-1 and V is TRBV27, with D possibly being TRBD1 (6 bases). The V end lost 10 bases, the J end lost 4 bases, and 16 bases lay between the germline ends. Germline values: CDR1 MNHEY, CDR2 SMNVEV (reference sequence). This CDR3 region has 13 residues. CDR3 in DNA: TGTGCCACCCATCCGGGGGGCGGCACTGAAGCTTTCTTT. It translates to CATHPGGGTEAFF.

The CDR3 DNA is TGTGCCAGCAGTCCCGGACAGGGAGATGGCTACACCTTC. This codes for CASSPGQGDGYTF. This sequence joins TRBV12-3 or TRBV12-4 and TRBJ1-2, with 8 bases fitting TRBD1. V was pared by 5 bases and J by 6 bases, with 5 bases of the junction left unmatched. The CDR3 extends over 13 amino acids.

The gene calls are TRBV2 and TRBJ2-3; D unresolved. The germline CDR1 and CDR2 sequences are SNHLY and FYNNEI. There are 11 residues in the CDR3. The germline V and J ends were trimmed by 9 bases and 12 bases, with 16 bases remaining between them. CDR3 loop: CARELESIQYF. The CDR3 bases are TGTGCCAGGGAACTTGAGTCTATACAGTATTTT.

The chain is built from TRBV7-9 and TRBJ1-2, with D possibly being TRBD1 (5 bases). The length of the CDR3 is 13 residues. Trimming left V 5 bases short and J 8 bases short, with 15 bases between. Per germline, CDR1 SEHNR and CDR2 FQNEAQ (reference sequence). This CDR3 reads CASSPAAGSGYTF. CDR3 sequence (DNA): TGTGCCAGCAGCCCCGCTGCAGGGTCAGGCTACACCTTC.

The V call is TRBV13, the J call TRBJ1-2; TRBD1 agrees at 10 bases. Germline V gene data show CDR1 as PRHDT and CDR2 as FYEKMQ (reference sequence). The trim removed 5 bases at V and 2 bases at J, leaving 5 bases unmatched. The CDR3 covers 15 residues. The chain's CDR3 is CASSTRQGANYGYTF. The CDR3 nucleotides read TGTGCCAGCAGCACCCGACAGGGGGCCAACTATGGCTACACCTTC.